The rows below give T cell receptor beta chains drawn from one sample of a study of T-cell memory formation after mild COVID-19. TCRdb fed the 5' RACE reads into MiXCR, producing one record per CDR3 protein. The sample lists roughly 310,000 distinct CDR3 sequences, 15% occurring once. The specimen was PBMCs or a T cell subset sorted from them (not recorded which). These receptors were taken from a man between 18 and 29 years old who had mild COVID-19 (a few samples of this study predate the infection). Cell type and time point are not known. Both conserved end residues are part of each CDR3. The D gene is left open where the match is weak. Some rows have no size entry. The others give once, few or many, or a class for an expanded clone.

TRBV5-1	TRBD1	NA	TRBJ2-3	TGCGCCAGCAGAGGACAGGGGGCCACAGATACGCAGTATTTT	CASRGQGATDTQYF
TRBV11-1	TRBD2	NA	TRBJ2-3	TGTGCCAGCAGCCCGAGAGTAAGCGGGGGCACAGATACGCAGTATTTT	CASSPRVSGGTDTQYF
TRBV20-1	TRBD2	NA	TRBJ2-5	TGCAGTGCTGATAGCGGGGGGGCAGGAGAGACCCAGTACTTC	CSADSGGAGETQYF
TRBV7-8	NA	large	TRBJ2-2	TGTGCCAGCAGCGCAGTCGCGAACACCGGGGAGCTGTTTTTT	CASSAVANTGELFF
TRBV4-3	TRBD1	NA	TRBJ2-1	TGCGCCAGCAGCCACGTACGGACGACAGGGTTGAGGTACAATGAGCAGTTCTTC	CASSHVRTTGLRYNEQFF
TRBV27	NA	NA	TRBJ1-2	TGTGCCACCGGAACAGCGGGCTATGGCTACACCTTC	CATGTAGYGYTF
TRBV28	NA	NA	TRBJ2-5	TGTGCCAGCAGTTTAGTGGGACCAACAAGCGGGACCCAGTACTTC	CASSLVGPTSGTQYF
TRBV2	NA	few	TRBJ1-5	TGTGCCAGCAAGCGAGATAGCAATCAGCCCCAGCATTTT	CASKRDSNQPQHF
TRBV6-5	NA	few	TRBJ1-3	TGTGCCAGCAGTTACCGTGAAGGGGTCTTAGACACCATATATTTT	CASSYREGVLDTIYF
TRBV29-1	NA	NA	TRBJ2-2	TGCAGCGTTGGGTCTGGGACCGGACGTGGATCCGGGGAGCTGTTTTTT	CSVGSGTGRGSGELFF
TRBV3-1	NA	few	TRBJ2-7	TGTGCCAGCAGCCAAGATCTAGGGGGCGAGCAGTACTTC	CASSQDLGGEQYF
TRBV12-3/TRBV12-4	NA	many	TRBJ2-7	TGTGCCAGCACCCGTGGTTTCTACGAGCAGTACTTC	CASTRGFYEQYF
TRBV6-5	NA	NA	TRBJ2-3	TGTGCCAGCAGTTTGTACGGGGGCGCCTCCCAGGATACGCAGTATTTT	CASSLYGGASQDTQYF
TRBV12-3/TRBV12-4	TRBD1	medium-sized	TRBJ1-6	TGTGCCAGCAGTTTTTTGGGACAGGGAAATTCACCCCTCCACTTT	CASSFLGQGNSPLHF
TRBV7-3	TRBD1	NA	TRBJ2-2	TGTGCCAGCAGCTTAGCAGGGGGTAGCACCGGGGAGCTGTTTTTT	CASSLAGGSTGELFF
TRBV5-1	NA	many	TRBJ2-1	TGCGCCAGCAGCTTAGACATCTCGTCCTACAATGAGCAGTTCTTC	CASSLDISSYNEQFF
TRBV6-5	NA	NA	TRBJ2-1	TGTGCCAGCAGCCCTAGGTTCTCGATTATTGGAAGTTACGATGAGCAGTTCTTC	CASSPRFSIIGSYDEQFF
TRBV5-8	NA	few	TRBJ2-5	TGTGCCAACGCAATATCTAATTCAGGGGCAGAGACCCAGTACTTC	CANAISNSGAETQYF
TRBV2	TRBD1	NA	TRBJ2-5	TGTGCCAGCAGTGCAGGGGGCAGAGAGACCCAGTACTTC	CASSAGGRETQYF
TRBV6-2/TRBV6-3	NA	few	TRBJ2-7	TGTGCCAGCAGTCGACAGTTCTACGAGCAGTACTTC	CASSRQFYEQYF
TRBV6-2/TRBV6-3	TRBD1	NA	TRBJ2-2	TGTGCCAGCAGCCCCTGGGGAAGGACAGGGAACACCGGGGAGCTGTTTTTT	CASSPWGRTGNTGELFF
TRBV5-1	NA	once	TRBJ2-2	TGCGCCAGCAGCTTGAATAACAGGGCTAACACCGGGGAGCTGTTTTTT	CASSLNNRANTGELFF
TRBV4-1	TRBD1	NA	TRBJ1-2	TGCGCCAGCAGCCAGGACAGGGTTGGCTATGGCTACACCTTC	CASSQDRVGYGYTF
TRBV10-3	TRBD1	few	TRBJ2-3	TGTGCCATCAGTGAGTCGGGGACAGGGGCCACAGATACGCAGTATTTT	CAISESGTGATDTQYF
TRBV20-1	NA	NA	TRBJ2-3	TGCAGTGCTAGAGAAAAGAGAACAGATACGCAGTATTTT	CSAREKRTDTQYF
TRBV4-1	NA	NA	TRBJ1-6	TGCGCCAGCAGCCAAGATCCGGGCGGAGCCCTCCACTTT	CASSQDPGGALHF
TRBV28	TRBD1	NA	TRBJ1-4	TGTGCCAGCAGTTTCCGGGACAGGGGTTTCGAAAAACTGTTTTTT	CASSFRDRGFEKLFF
TRBV18	TRBD1	few	TRBJ2-1	TGTGCCAGCTCACCAACGGACAGGGACAATGAGCAGTTCTTC	CASSPTDRDNEQFF
TRBV5-1	TRBD1	NA	TRBJ2-3	TGCGCCAGCAGTGGGACAGCACGGGTCACAGTTACGCAGTATTTT	CASSGTARVTVTQYF
TRBV20-1	NA	few	TRBJ2-1	TGCAGTCGGGGACACTCCTACAATGAGCAGTTCTTC	CSRGHSYNEQFF
TRBV4-2	TRBD2	many	TRBJ2-1	TGTGCCAGCAGCTATAGCGGGGGGAGAGAGCAGTTCTTC	CASSYSGGREQFF
TRBV18	NA	few	TRBJ1-1	TGTGCCAGCTCACCACCAGACACCACTGAAGCTTTCTTT	CASSPPDTTEAFF
TRBV20-1	TRBD2	few	TRBJ2-2	TGCAGTGCTAGGGGACTAGCGTCCACCGGGGAGCTGTTTTTT	CSARGLASTGELFF
TRBV20-1	NA	few	TRBJ2-4	TGCAGTACGATCCCACCAGGCAGAGCCAAAAACATTCAGTACTTC	CSTIPPGRAKNIQYF
TRBV2	NA	many	TRBJ2-7	TGTGCCAGCAGTCTGGATCCCTACGAGCAGTACTTC	CASSLDPYEQYF
TRBV5-1	NA	few	TRBJ1-1	TGCGCCAGCAGCTTGGCGGCAGATCTGAACACTGAAGCTTTCTTT	CASSLAADLNTEAFF
TRBV15	TRBD1	many	TRBJ2-2	TGTGCCACCAGCAGGGTGGTGACAGGGGGCACCGGGGAGCTGTTTTTT	CATSRVVTGGTGELFF
TRBV28	NA	many	TRBJ2-6	TGTGCCAGCGATAGTAAGGGTTTCCGCTCTGGGGCCAACGTCCTGACTTTC	CASDSKGFRSGANVLTF
TRBV5-1	NA	NA	TRBJ1-5	TGCGCCAGCAGCTTGAGGGGGGACATCTATCAGCCCCAGCATTTT	CASSLRGDIYQPQHF
TRBV6-6	TRBD2	few	TRBJ2-3	TGTGCCAGCAGTCGGCAGCGGGAAGGAAGCACAGATACGCAGTATTTT	CASSRQREGSTDTQYF
TRBV7-2	NA	few	TRBJ2-5	TGTGCCAGCAGCATCGCTAGCGATGGGGAGACCCAGTACTTC	CASSIASDGETQYF
TRBV18	NA	many	TRBJ2-7	TGTGCCAGCTCACCTTCCTCGGGGGTCGACTACGAGCAGTACTTC	CASSPSSGVDYEQYF
TRBV7-9	TRBD1	NA	TRBJ1-1	TGTGCCAGCAGCTTAGCGGGACAGGGGACGACAAAAGCTTTCTTT	CASSLAGQGTTKAFF
TRBV7-9	NA	NA	TRBJ2-5	TGTGCCAGCAGCTTACCGAGGGGTCTCCAAGAGACCCAGTACTTC	CASSLPRGLQETQYF
TRBV28	NA	NA	TRBJ1-5	TGTGCCAGCAGTGATCTAGCTGGGGCGAATCAGCCCCAGCATTTT	CASSDLAGANQPQHF